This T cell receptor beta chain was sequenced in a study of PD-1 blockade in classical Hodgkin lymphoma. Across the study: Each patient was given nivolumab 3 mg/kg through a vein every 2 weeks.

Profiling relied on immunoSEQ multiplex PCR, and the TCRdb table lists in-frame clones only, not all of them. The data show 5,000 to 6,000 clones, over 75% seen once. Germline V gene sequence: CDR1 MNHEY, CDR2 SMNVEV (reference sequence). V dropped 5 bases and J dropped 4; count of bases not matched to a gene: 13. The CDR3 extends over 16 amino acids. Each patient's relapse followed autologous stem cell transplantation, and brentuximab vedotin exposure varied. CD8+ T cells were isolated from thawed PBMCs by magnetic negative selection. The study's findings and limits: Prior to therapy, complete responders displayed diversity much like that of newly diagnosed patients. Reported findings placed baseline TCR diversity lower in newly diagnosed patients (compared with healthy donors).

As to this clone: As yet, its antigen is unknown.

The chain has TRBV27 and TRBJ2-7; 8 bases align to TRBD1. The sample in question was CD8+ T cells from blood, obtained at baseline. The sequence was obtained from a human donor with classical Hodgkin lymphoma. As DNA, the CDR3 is TGTGCCAGCAGTCTCTCCGGGACAGGTATGGCTTACGAGCAGTACTTC. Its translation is CASSLSGTGMAYEQYF.